This T cell receptor beta chain was identified during a study of identical twins. This clonotype was seen a single time. TCRdb ran MiXCR on the 5' RACE reads and lists one entry per CDR3 protein. The repertoire consists of 300,000 to 400,000 distinct CDR3 sequences, with more than 9% occurring once and the leading ten covering 7.2%. The data were also submitted as part of a second study, on yellow fever vaccine responses in identical twins.

Sequenced input: CD8+ T cells sorted from blood. The sequence came from a woman under 30 in good health.

The CDR3 is CASSSTGERNSPLHF. CDR3 nucleotide sequence: TGCGCCAGCAGCTCAACAGGGGAAAGGAATTCACCCCTCCACTTT. V is TRBV5-1 and J is TRBJ1-6; 7 bases fit TRBD1. The CDR3 has 15 amino acids. The V gene's germline CDR1 is SGHRS and CDR2 YFSETQ. With 3 bases clipped from V and 7 bases from J, the junction kept 7 bases outside the gene matches.